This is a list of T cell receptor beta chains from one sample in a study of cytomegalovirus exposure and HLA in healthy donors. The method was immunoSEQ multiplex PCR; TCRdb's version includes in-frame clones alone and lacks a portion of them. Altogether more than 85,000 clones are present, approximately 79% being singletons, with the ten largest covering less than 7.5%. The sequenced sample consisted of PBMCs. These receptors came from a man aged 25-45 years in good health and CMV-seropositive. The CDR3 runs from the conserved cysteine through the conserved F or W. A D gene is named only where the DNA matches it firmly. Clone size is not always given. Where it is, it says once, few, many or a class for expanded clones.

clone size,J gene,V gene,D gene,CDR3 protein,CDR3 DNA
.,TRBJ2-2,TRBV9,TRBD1,CASSPPRTGVRNTGELFF,TGTGCCAGCAGCCCACCCCGAACAGGGGTCAGGAACACCGGGGAGCTGTTTTTT
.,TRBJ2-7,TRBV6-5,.,CASSYERDLTGHEQYF,TGTGCCAGCAGTTACGAAAGGGACCTAACAGGGCACGAGCAGTACTTC
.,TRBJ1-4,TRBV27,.,CASSSQKSGTNSEKLFF,TGTGCCAGCAGTTCCCAGAAGTCCGGGACAAACTCTGAAAAACTGTTTTTT
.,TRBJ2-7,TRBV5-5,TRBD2,CASSLARTRDYEQYF,TGTGCCAGCAGCCTTGCCCGGACTAGGGACTACGAGCAGTACTTC
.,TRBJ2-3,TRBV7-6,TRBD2,CASSPIMRQRGGTDTQYF,TGTGCCAGCAGCCCCATTATGCGGCAGCGGGGGGGCACAGATACGCAGTATTTT
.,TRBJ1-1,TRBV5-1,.,CASSLAFYGGLGTEAFF,TGCGCCAGCAGCTTGGCCTTCTATGGGGGGTTGGGTACTGAAGCTTTCTTT
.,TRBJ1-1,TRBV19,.,CASSISLGADTEAFF,TGTGCCAGTAGTATAAGTCTAGGGGCTGACACTGAAGCTTTCTTT
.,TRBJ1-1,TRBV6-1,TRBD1,CATSLDRVRTEAFF,TGTGCCACCTCTTTAGACAGGGTTAGGACTGAAGCTTTCTTT
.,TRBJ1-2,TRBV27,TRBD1,CASKPAGQSYGYTF,TGTGCCAGTAAACCGGCGGGACAGAGCTATGGCTACACCTTC
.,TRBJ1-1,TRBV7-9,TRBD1,CASSHPDRDTEAFF,TGTGCCAGCAGCCACCCCGACAGGGACACTGAAGCTTTCTTT
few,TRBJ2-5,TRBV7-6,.,CASSWRQKETQYF,TGTGCCAGCAGCTGGAGACAGAAAGAGACCCAGTACTTC
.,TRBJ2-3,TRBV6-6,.,CASRRVRVDTQYF,TGTGCCAGCAGGCGCGTCAGGGTTGATACGCAGTATTTT
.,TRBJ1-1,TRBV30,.,CAWSEKSAADTEAFF,TGTGCCTGGAGTGAAAAGTCTGCGGCGGACACTGAAGCTTTCTTT
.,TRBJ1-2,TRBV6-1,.,CASSRDTGYGYTF,TGTGCCAGCAGCCGGGACACGGGCTATGGCTACACCTTC
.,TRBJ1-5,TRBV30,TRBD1,CAWGDRGNQPQHF,TGTGCCTGGGGAGACAGGGGCAATCAGCCCCAGCATTTT
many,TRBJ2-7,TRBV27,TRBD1,CASSQDRGQYEQYF,TGTGCCAGCAGCCAGGACAGGGGGCAATACGAGCAGTACTTC
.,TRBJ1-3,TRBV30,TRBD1,CAWSGQSISGNTIYF,TGTGCCTGGTCGGGACAGTCTATATCTGGAAACACCATATATTTT
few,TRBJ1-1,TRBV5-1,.,CASSRTSGTEAFF,TGCGCCAGCAGCCGTACCTCGGGGACTGAAGCTTTCTTT
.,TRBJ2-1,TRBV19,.,CASSMWTADNEQFF,TGTGCCAGTAGTATGTGGACTGCCGACAATGAGCAGTTCTTC
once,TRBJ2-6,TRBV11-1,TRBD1,CASSLGYDRAGANVLTF,TGTGCCAGCAGCCTGGGCTATGACAGGGCTGGGGCCAACGTCCTGACTTTC
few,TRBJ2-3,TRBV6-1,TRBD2,CASSDGTSWVSDTQYF,TGTGCCAGCAGTGATGGGACTAGCTGGGTCTCAGATACGCAGTATTTT
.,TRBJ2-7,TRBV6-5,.,CASSYRSFSYEQYF,TGTGCCAGCAGTTACCGAAGTTTTAGCTACGAGCAGTACTTC
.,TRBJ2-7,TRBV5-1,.,CASSLGTDFYEQYF,TGCGCCAGCAGCTTGGGGACAGACTTCTACGAGCAGTACTTC
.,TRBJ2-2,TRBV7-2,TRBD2,CASSLKTSSNTGELFF,TGTGCCAGCAGCTTAAAGACTAGCTCGAACACCGGGGAGCTGTTTTTT
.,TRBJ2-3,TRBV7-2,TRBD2,CASSSISGGGADTQYF,TGTGCCAGCAGCTCCATATCCGGGGGAGGGGCAGATACGCAGTATTTT
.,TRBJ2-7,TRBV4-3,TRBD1,CASSQDKDRGEYEQYF,TGCGCCAGCAGCCAAGATAAGGACAGGGGAGAGTACGAGCAGTACTTC
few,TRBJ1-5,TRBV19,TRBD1,CASSIWTGGGNQPQHF,TGTGCCAGTAGTATTTGGACAGGGGGCGGCAATCAGCCCCAGCATTTT
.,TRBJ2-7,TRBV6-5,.,CASSYSSRGYEQYF,TGTGCCAGCAGTTACTCATCCAGGGGCTACGAGCAGTACTTC
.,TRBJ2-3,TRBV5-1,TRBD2,CASGEVGGAGTDTQYF,TGCGCCAGCGGTGAGGTCGGGGGGGCCGGCACAGATACGCAGTATTTT
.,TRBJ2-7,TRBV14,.,CASSQGSGTYEQYF,TGTGCCAGCAGCCAAGGGTCGGGAACCTACGAGCAGTACTTC
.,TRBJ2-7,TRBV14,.,CASSQLGAGYEQYF,TGTGCCAGCAGCCAACTTGGGGCAGGCTACGAGCAGTACTTC
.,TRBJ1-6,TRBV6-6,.,CASSYSRTDSPLHF,TGTGCCAGCAGTTACTCGAGGACAGATTCACCCCTCCACTTT
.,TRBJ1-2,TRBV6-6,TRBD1,CASSSQGDYGYTF,TGTGCCAGCAGTTCCCAGGGGGACTATGGCTACACCTTC
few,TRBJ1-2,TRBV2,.,CASKTVLGYTF,TGTGCCAGCAAAACTGTTCTTGGCTACACCTTC
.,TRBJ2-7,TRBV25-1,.,CASSDRGGNSYEQYF,TGTGCCAGCAGTGATAGGGGGGGGAACTCCTACGAGCAGTACTTC
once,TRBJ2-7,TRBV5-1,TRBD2,CASSPRLAGETSYEQYF,TGCGCCAGCAGCCCCAGACTAGCGGGGGAAACTTCCTACGAGCAGTACTTC
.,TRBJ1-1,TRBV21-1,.,CASSKSVRRAPTEAFF,TGTGCCAGCAGCAAAAGTGTTCGGAGGGCGCCCACTGAAGCTTTCTTT
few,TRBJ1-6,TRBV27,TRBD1,CASSLWGDRLGLSSPLHF,TGTGCCAGCAGTTTATGGGGGGACAGGTTGGGTCTGAGTTCACCCCTCCACTTT
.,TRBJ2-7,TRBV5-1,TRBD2,CASSLATSGTYEQYF,TGCGCCAGCAGCTTGGCGACTAGCGGCACCTACGAGCAGTACTTC
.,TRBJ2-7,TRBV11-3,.,CASSYLGQRNSYEQYF,TGTGCCAGCAGCTACCTCGGACAGCGCAACTCCTACGAGCAGTACTTC
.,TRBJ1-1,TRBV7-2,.,CASSPGANTEAFF,TGTGCCAGCAGCCCAGGGGCGAACACTGAAGCTTTCTTT
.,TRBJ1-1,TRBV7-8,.,CASSTRQDWVLNTEAFF,TGTGCCAGCAGCACCCGACAGGACTGGGTATTGAACACTGAAGCTTTCTTT
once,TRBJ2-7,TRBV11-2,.,CASSSLFGQPFSYEQYF,TGTGCCAGCAGCTCCCTGTTTGGACAGCCCTTCTCCTACGAGCAGTACTTC
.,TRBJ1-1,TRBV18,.,CASSPKLYSNTEAFF,TGTGCCAGCTCACCAAAGCTATATAGTAACACTGAAGCTTTCTTT
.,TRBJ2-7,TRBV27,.,CASSLGGSEQYF,TGTGCCAGCAGTTTAGGGGGGTCCGAGCAGTACTTC
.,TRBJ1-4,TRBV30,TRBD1,CAWNRDRGEKLFF,TGTGCCTGGAACCGGGACAGGGGTGAAAAACTGTTTTTT
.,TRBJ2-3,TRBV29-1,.,CSVEGRATDTQYF,TGCAGCGTTGAAGGCAGGGCCACAGATACGCAGTATTTT
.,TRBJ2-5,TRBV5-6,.,CASSLVRVETQYF,TGTGCCAGCAGCTTGGTGCGGGTGGAGACCCAGTACTTC
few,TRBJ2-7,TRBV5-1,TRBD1,CASSPAGQVSYEQYF,TGCGCCAGCAGCCCTGCGGGACAGGTCTCCTACGAGCAGTACTTC
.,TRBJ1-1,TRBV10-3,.,CAISESAGITEAFF,TGTGCCATCAGTGAGTCGGCGGGAATCACTGAAGCTTTCTTT
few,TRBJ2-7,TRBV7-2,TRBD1,CASSYGTGGYEQYF,TGTGCCAGCAGCTACGGGACAGGGGGCTACGAGCAGTACTTC
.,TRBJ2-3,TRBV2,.,CASSALTQGRGGTDTQYF,TGTGCCAGCAGTGCCCTAACCCAGGGCAGGGGTGGCACAGATACGCAGTATTTT
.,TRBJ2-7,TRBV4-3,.,CASSQEREAYEQYF,TGCGCCAGCAGCCAAGAGAGAGAAGCCTACGAGCAGTACTTC
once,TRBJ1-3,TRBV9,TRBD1,CASSSRSGQVRNTIYF,TGTGCCAGCAGCTCCAGAAGCGGACAGGTTAGAAACACCATATATTTT